This T cell receptor (beta chain) was retrieved from a study of CD8 T cells in Susac syndrome (dated by TCRdb to about 2019). With respect to the entire study: Of the Susac syndrome patients who were sequenced, roughly 8 were in clinical remission while about six had clinically active disease. At blood withdrawal, Susac syndrome patients were therapy-naive, treated with corticosteroids (with IVIg additionally given to some), or treated with IVIg alone. The study used repertoire sequencing to test whether antigen drove CD8+ T cell activation and differentiation in Susac syndrome. The study compared CD8+ T cell repertoire clonality among about a dozen healthy donors, about 14 Susac syndrome patients and fewer than 19 multiple sclerosis patients. Study-level results and caveats: Looking at Susac-specific public clones, the researchers identified some 15 in the total CD8+ repertoire and a few in the CD8+ TEMRA repertoire. Clonal expansion was seen in Susac syndrome CD8+ repertoires, peaking in CD8+ TEMRA cells and being greater in clinically active patients than in remitting ones. The study acknowledged that relatively few individuals were included in the TCR sequencing and HLA analysis.

Of note for this clonotype: Its antigen has not been determined. Within one base of it there is no much larger clone, and no base qualities were kept.

High-throughput TCR beta sequencing profiled peripheral blood CD8+ and CD4+ T cells from healthy donors, Susac syndrome patients and multiple sclerosis patients. Susac syndrome patients met recently defined diagnostic criteria for definite or probable disease. CD8+ TEMRA cells were enriched by FACS, while bulk CD8+ and CD4+ T cells were purified by magnetic negative isolation. Blood was collected in EDTA tubes and processed within 24 hours, with PBMCs isolated through density gradient centrifugation. PBMCs destined for TCR sequencing were cryopreserved in liquid nitrogen and later thawed in a 37 °C water bath. A purity of at least 90% was achieved for sorted or isolated CD4+, CD8+ and CD8+ TEMRA cells. RNA was extracted using the RNeasy kit, and about 0.5 to 1 microgram was reverse transcribed with random hexamers. TCR beta CDR3 regions were amplified with the immunoSEQ multiplex PCR assay covering 54 Vbeta and 13 Jbeta segments. PCR amplification bias was corrected using a synthetic template baseline for primer optimization and computational correction. On the authors' methods: Reads were assigned to V, D and J genes according to IMGT and analyzed in immunoSEQ Analyzer, with only productive sequences retained. To calculate clonality, Shannon entropy was normalized by log2 of the number of productive unique sequences and then subtracted from one. For each patient and control, public and private clones were evaluated within the 100 most prevalent clones. Clones were defined as Susac-specific when absent from the healthy and MS cohorts, from roughly 1,000 published viral clones and from other ImmuneACCESS disease sequences. Using fastp trimming at Q25 and MiXCR clonotype assembly, TCRdb reanalyzed the public sequencing data and kept in-frame beta chains. Each record represents a unique CDR3 protein, reported with the most common genes and DNA among its rows. Clone size and V and J calls follow TCRdb, not the original study. The sample data list approximately 25,000 distinct CDR3 sequences, and 80% to 95% of these were observed just once. The ten most abundant clones make up roughly 0.59% of the sample.

What was sequenced was CD8+ T cells from PBMCs. This clonotype was obtained from a human donor with Susac syndrome.

DNA sequence: TGTGCCAGTAGTATACAGGGGCTGAACACTGAAGCTTTCTTT. This codes for CASSIQGLNTEAFF. The chain uses TRBV19 and TRBJ1-1, with TRBD1 tentatively as D gene (6 bases match). The germline V gene (reference sequence) gives CDR1 as LNHDA and CDR2 as SQIVND. The V end loses 2 bases and the J end loses 0 bases, and a stretch of 7 bases separates them. The cysteine opens and the phenylalanine closes a CDR3 of 14 amino acids. The entry retains the CDR3 DNA only, 42 bases that are in frame from base 1. The full variable domain, completed from the reference TRBV19 and TRBJ1-1 proteins outside the CDR3, reads DGGITQSPKYLFRKEGQNVTLSCEQNLNHDAMYWYRQDPGQGLRLIYYSQIVNDFQKGDIAEGYSVSREKKESFPLTVTSAQKNPTAFYLCASSIQGLNTEAFFGQGTRLTVV.